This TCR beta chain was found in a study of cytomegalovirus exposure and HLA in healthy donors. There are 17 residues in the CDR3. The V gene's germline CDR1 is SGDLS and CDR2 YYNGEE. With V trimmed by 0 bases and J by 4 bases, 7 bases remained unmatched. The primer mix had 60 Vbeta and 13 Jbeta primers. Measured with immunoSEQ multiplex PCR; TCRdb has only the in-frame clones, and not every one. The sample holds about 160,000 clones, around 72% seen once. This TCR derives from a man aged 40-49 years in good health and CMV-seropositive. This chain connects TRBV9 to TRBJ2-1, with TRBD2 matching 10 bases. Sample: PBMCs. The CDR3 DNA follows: TGTGCCAGCAGCGTAGCTCCTAGCGGGGGTATATACAATGAGCAGTTCTTC. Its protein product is CASSVAPSGGIYNEQFF.